This is a list of T cell receptor beta chains from one sample in a study of cytomegalovirus exposure and HLA in healthy donors. The repertoire was sequenced with immunoSEQ multiplex PCR; TCRdb's copy has only in-frame clones and lacks some. The sample gives 75,000 to 100,000 clones, 74% of which show up once; 1.8% is in the top ten. The sample taken for sequencing was PBMCs. The receptors were gathered from a male donor in good health and CMV-seronegative. The CDR3 runs from the conserved cysteine through the conserved F or W. Each record gives: J gene, V gene, CDR3 length, CDR3 protein.

TRBJ1-3 TRBV2 13 CASSARPGNTIYF
TRBJ1-2 TRBV6-5 15 CASSPRQGKDYGYTF
TRBJ2-3 TRBV15 15 CATSGEGALADTQYF
TRBJ2-5 TRBV27 14 CASSIGQGKETQYF
TRBJ2-5 TRBV5-1 15 CASSDQGYSQETQYF
TRBJ2-1 TRBV7-9 15 CASSFLQQSYNEQFF
TRBJ1-4 TRBV28 14 CASSSGGAGEKLFF
TRBJ2-5 TRBV19 13 CASGTGPQETQYF
TRBJ2-3 TRBV7-6 15 CASSFRAGSTDTQYF
TRBJ2-1 TRBV2 14 CASSESGTYNEQFF
TRBJ2-3 TRBV30 13 CAWSNGVAGAQYF
TRBJ1-3 TRBV7-2 14 CASSWPNSGNTIYF
TRBJ2-3 TRBV7-2 15 CASSLSSGLADTQYF
TRBJ2-7 TRBV6-1 13 CASSLTESYEQYF
TRBJ1-2 TRBV30 14 CAWSATTFNYGYTF
TRBJ2-1 TRBV7-9 16 CASSAGTGGSYNEQFF
TRBJ2-1 TRBV28 16 CASSEISGRSYNEQFF
TRBJ2-7 TRBV5-1 14 CASSLWGQGGEQYF